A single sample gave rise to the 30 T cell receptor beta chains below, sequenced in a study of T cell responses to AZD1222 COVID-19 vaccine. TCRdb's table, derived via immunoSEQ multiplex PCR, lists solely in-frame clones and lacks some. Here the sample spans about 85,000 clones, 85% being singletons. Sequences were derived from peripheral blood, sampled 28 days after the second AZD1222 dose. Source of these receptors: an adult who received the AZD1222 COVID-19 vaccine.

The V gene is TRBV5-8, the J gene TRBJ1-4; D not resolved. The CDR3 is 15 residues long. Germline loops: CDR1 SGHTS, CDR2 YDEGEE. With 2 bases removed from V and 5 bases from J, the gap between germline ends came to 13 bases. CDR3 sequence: CASSFVVGVNEKLFF. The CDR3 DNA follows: TGTGCCAGCAGCTTTGTAGTGGGAGTAAATGAAAAACTGTTTTTT.

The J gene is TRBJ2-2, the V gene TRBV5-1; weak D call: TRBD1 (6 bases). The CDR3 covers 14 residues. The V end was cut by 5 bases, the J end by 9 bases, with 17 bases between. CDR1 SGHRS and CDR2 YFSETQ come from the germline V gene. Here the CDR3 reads CASSWGLGPRELFF. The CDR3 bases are TGCGCCAGCAGTTGGGGGCTAGGGCCTCGGGAGCTGTTTTTT. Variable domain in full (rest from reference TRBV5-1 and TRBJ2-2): KAGVTQTPRYLIKTRGQQVTLSCSPISGHRSVSWYQQTPGQGLQFLFEYFSETQRNKGNFPGRFSGRQFSNSRSEMNVSTLELGDSALYLCASSWGLGPRELFFGEGSRLTVL.

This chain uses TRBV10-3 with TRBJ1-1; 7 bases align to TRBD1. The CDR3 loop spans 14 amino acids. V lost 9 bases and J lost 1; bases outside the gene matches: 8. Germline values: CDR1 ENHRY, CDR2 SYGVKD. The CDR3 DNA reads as TGTGCCATGTCGGACAGGCCCTCGAACACTGAAGCTTTCTTT. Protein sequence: CAMSDRPSNTEAFF.

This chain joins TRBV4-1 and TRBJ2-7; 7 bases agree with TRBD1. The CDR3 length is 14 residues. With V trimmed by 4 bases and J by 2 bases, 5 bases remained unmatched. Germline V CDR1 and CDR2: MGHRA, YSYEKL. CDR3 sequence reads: CASSRGTAAYEQYF. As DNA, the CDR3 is TGCGCCAGCAGCCGGGGGACAGCAGCCTACGAGCAGTACTTC.

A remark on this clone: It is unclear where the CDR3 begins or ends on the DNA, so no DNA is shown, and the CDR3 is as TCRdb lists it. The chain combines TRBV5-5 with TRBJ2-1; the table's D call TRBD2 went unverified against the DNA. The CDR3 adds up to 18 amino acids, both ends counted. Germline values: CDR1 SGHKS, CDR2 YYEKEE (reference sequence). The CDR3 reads CASSPTAARGSSYNEQFF.

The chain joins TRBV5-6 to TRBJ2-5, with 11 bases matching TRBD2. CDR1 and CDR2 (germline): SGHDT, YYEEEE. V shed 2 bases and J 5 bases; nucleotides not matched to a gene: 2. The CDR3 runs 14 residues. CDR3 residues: CASSLLAGAETQYF. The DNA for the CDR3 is TGTGCCAGCAGCTTACTAGCGGGGGCTGAGACCCAGTACTTC.

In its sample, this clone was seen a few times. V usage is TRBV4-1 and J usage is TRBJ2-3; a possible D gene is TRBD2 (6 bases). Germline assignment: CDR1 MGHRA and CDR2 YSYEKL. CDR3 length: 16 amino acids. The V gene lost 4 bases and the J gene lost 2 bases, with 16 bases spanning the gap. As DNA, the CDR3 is TGCGCCAGCAGCCCAGCTAGCGTCAGAATCACAGATACGCAGTATTTT. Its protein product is CASSPASVRITDTQYF.

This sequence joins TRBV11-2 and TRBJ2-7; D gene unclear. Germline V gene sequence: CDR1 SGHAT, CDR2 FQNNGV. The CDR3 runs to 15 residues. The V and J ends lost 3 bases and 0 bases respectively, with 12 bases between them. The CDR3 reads CASSFAKPYSYEQYF. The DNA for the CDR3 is TGTGCCAGCAGCTTCGCCAAACCGTACTCCTACGAGCAGTACTTC.

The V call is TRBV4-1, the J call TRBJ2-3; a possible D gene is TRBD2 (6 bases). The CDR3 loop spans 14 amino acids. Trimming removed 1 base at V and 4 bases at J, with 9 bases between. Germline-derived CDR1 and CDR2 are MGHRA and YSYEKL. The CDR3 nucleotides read TGCGCCAGCAGCCAAGGGGGAGGCGCAGATACGCAGTATTTT. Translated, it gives CASSQGGGADTQYF.

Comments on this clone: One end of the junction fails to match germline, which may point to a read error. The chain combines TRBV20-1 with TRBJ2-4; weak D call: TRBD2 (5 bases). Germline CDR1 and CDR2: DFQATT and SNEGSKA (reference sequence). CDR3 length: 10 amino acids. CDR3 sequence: CSASSAVLAF. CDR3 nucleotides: TGCAGTGCTAGTTCAGCGGTGTTGGCTTTC.

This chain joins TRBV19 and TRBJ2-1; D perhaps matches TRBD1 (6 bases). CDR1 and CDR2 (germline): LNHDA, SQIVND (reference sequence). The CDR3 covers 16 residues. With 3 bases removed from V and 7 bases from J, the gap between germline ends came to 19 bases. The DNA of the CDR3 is TGTGCCAGTAGTATTGGCCTGGGGGCAAGACGAAATGAGCAGTTCTTC. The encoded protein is CASSIGLGARRNEQFF.

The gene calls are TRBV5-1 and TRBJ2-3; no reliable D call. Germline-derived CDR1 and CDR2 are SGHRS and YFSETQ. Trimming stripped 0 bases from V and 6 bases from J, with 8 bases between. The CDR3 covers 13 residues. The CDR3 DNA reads TGCGCCAGCAGCTTGGATAACGAGGATACGCAGTATTTT. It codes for CASSLDNEDTQYF.

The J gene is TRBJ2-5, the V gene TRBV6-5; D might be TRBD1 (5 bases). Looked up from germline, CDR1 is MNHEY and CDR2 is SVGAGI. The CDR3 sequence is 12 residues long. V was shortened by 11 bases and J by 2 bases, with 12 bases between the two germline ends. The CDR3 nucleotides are TGTGCCTTGGGGCCCGTTCAAGAGACCCAGTACTTC. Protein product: CALGPVQETQYF.

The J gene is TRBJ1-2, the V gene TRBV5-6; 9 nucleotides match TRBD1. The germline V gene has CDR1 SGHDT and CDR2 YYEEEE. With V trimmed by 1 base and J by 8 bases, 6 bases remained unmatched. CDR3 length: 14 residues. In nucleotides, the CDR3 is TGTGCCAGCAGCTTGACACAGGGGGCGGGCGGCTACACCTTC. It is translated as CASSLTQGAGGYTF.

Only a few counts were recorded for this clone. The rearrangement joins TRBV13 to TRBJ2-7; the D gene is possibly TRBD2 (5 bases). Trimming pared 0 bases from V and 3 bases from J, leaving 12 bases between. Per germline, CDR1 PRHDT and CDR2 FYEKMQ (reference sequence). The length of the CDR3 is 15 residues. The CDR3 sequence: CASSLGSVKDYEQYF. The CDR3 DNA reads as TGTGCCAGCAGCTTAGGTAGCGTAAAAGACTACGAGCAGTACTTC.

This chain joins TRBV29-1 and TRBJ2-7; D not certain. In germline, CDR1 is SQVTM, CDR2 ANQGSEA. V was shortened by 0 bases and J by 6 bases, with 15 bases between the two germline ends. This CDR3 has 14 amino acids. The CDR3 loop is CSVEDQGRSGEQYF. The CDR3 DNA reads TGCAGCGTTGAAGATCAAGGGCGATCAGGCGAGCAGTACTTC.

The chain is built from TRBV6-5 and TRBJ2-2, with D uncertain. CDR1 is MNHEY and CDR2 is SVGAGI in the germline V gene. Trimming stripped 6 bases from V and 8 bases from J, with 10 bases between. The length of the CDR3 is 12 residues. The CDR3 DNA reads TGTGCCAGCAGCCGGGCGGCAGGGGAGCTGTTTTTT. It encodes CASSRAAGELFF.

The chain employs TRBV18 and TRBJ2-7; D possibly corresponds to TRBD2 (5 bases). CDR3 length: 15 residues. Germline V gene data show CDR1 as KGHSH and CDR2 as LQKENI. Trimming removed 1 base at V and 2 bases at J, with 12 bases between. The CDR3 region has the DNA TGTGCCAGCTCACCACGTGGACCAGCGGCCTACGAGCAGTACTTC. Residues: CASSPRGPAAYEQYF.

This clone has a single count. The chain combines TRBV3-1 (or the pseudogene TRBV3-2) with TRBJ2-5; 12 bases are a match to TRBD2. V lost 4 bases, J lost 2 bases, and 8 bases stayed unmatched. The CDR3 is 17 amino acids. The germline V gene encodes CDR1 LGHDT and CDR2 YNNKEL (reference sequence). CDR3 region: CASSPRLAGGPQETQYF. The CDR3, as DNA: TGTGCCAGCAGCCCCCGGCTAGCGGGGGGGCCTCAAGAGACCCAGTACTTC.

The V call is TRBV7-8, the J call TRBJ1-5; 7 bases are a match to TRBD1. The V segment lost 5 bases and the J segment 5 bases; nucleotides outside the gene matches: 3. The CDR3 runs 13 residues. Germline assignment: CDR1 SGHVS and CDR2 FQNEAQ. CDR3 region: CASSPQGDQPQHF. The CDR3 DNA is TGTGCCAGCAGCCCGCAGGGGGATCAGCCCCAGCATTTT.

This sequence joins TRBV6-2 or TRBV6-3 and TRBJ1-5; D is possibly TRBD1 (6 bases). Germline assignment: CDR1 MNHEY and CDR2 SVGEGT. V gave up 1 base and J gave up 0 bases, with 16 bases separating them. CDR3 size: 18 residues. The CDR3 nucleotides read TGTGCCAGCAGTTACTTGTTCGGGACAATTTATAGCAATCAGCCCCAGCATTTT. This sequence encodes CASSYLFGTIYSNQPQHF.

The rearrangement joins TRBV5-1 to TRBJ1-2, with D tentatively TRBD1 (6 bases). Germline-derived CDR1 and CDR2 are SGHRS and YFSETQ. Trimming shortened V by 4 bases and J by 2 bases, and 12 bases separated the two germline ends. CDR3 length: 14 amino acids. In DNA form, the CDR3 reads TGCGCCAGCAGCATAGGGACATCCAACTATGGCTACACCTTC. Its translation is CASSIGTSNYGYTF.

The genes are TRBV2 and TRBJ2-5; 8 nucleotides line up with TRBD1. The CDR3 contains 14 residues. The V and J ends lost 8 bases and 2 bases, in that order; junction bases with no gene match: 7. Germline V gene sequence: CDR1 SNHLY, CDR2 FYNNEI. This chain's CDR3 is CASARDRSQETQYF. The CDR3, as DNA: TGTGCCAGCGCCCGGGACAGGTCACAAGAGACCCAGTACTTC.

CDR3 region: CASMSLPGVNEQFF. CDR3 bases: TGTGCCAGCATGAGTTTACCTGGCGTTAATGAGCAGTTCTTC. The rearrangement uses TRBV27 and TRBJ2-1; unclear D gene. This CDR3 has 14 residues. Trimming took 7 bases from V and 7 from J, leaving 17 bases between them. The germline V gene has CDR1 MNHEY and CDR2 SMNVEV (reference sequence).

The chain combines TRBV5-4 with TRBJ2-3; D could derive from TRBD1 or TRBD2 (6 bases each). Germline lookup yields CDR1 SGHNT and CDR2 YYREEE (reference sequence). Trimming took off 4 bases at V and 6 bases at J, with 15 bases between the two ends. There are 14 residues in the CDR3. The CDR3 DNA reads TGTGCCAGCAGCCTACGGAGGAGGGGGGATACGCAGTATTTT. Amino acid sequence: CASSLRRRGDTQYF.

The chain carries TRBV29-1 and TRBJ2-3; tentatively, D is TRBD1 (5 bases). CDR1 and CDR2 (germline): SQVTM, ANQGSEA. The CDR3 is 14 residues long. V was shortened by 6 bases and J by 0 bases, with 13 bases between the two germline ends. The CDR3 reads CSVPWGRSTDTQYF. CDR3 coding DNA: TGCAGCGTCCCGTGGGGCCGCAGCACAGATACGCAGTATTTT.

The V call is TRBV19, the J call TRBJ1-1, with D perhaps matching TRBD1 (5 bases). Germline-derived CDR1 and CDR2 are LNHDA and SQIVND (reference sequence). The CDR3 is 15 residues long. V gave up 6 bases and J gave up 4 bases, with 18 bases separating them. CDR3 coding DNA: TGTGCCAGTAGAATAAATCACGGAGGGGTCACTGAAGCTTTCTTT. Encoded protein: CASRINHGGVTEAFF.

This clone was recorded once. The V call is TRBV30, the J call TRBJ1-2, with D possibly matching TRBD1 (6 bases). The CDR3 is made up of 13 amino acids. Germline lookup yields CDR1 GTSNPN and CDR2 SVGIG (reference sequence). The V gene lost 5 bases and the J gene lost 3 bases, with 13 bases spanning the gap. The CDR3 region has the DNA TGTGCCTGGGGCGATGACAGGTACTATGGCTACACCTTC. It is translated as CAWGDDRYYGYTF.

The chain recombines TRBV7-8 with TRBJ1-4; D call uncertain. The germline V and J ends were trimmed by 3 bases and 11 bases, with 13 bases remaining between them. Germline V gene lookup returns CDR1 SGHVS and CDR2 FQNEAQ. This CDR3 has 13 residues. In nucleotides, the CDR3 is TGTGCCAGCAGCTTTTCACGGGCCGAGAAACTGTTTTTT. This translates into CASSFSRAEKLFF.

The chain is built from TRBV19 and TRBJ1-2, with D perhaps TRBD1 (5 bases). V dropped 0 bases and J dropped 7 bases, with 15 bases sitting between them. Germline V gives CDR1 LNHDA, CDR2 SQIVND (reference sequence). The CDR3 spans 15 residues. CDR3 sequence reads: CASSIDLPTGRGYTF. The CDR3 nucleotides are TGTGCCAGTAGTATAGATCTACCGACGGGACGTGGCTACACCTTC.